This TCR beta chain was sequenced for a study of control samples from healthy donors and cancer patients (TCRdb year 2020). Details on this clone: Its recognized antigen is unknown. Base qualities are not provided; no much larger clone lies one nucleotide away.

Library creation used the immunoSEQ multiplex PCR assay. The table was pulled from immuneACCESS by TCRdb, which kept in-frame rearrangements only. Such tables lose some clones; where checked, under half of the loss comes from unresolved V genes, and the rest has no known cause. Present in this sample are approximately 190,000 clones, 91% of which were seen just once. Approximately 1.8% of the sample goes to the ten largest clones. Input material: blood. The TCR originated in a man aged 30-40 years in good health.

Here is the DNA: TGTGCCACCAGTGATTTGCGCCAGTGCAATCAGCCCCAGCATTTT. It is translated as CATSDLRQCNQPQHF. Recombination connected TRBV24-1 to TRBJ1-5; the D gene identity is not certain. The germline V gene provides CDR1 KGHDR and CDR2 SFDVKD. The CDR3, from cysteine to phenylalanine, totals 15 residues. The read is trimmed to its CDR3 DNA, 45 bases read in frame from base 1. V drops 0 bases and J drops 2 bases, leaving 7 bases in between.